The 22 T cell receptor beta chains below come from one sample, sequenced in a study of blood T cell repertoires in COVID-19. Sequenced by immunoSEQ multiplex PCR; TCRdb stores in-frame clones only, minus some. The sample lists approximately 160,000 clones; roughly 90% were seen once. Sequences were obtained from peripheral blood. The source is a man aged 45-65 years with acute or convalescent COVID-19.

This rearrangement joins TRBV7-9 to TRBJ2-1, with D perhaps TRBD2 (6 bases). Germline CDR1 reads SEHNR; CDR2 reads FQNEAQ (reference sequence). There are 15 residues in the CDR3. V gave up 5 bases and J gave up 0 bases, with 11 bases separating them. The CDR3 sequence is CASSPSDSSYNEQFF. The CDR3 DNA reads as TGTGCCAGCAGCCCTAGCGATAGCTCCTACAATGAGCAGTTCTTC.

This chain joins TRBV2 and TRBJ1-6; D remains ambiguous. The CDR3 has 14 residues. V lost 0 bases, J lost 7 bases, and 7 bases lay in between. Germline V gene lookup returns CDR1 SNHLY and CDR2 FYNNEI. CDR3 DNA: TGTGCCAGCAGTGAAGCGCGGCAGAATTCACCCCTCCACTTT. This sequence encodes CASSEARQNSPLHF. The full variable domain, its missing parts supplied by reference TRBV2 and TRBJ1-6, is EPEVTQTPSHQVTQMGQEVILRCVPISNHLYFYWYRQILGQKVEFLVSFYNNEISEKSEIFDDQFSVERPDGSNFTLKIRSTKLEDSAMYFCASSEARQNSPLHFGNGTRLTVT.

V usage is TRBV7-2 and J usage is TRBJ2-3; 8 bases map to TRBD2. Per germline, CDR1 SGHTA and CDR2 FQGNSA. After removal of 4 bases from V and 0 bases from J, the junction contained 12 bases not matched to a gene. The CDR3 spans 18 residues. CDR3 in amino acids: CASSSTDRSGGSTDTQYF. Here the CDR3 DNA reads TGTGCCAGCAGCTCTACTGATCGGAGCGGGGGAAGCACAGATACGCAGTATTTT.

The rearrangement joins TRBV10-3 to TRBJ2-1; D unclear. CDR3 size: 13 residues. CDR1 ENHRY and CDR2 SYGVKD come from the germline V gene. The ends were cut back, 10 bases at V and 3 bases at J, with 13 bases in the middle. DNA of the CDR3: TGTGCCAGCCGCGGTCGGAACTACAATGAGCAGTTCTTC. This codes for CASRGRNYNEQFF.

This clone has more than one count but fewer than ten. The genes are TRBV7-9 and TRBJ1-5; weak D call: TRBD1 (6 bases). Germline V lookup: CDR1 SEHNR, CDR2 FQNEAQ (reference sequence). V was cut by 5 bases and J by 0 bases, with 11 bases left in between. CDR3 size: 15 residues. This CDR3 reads CASSATGLSNQPQHF. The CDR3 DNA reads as TGTGCCAGCAGCGCCACAGGGCTTAGCAATCAGCCCCAGCATTTT.

DNA of the CDR3: TGTGCCAGCAGGGCCGGGACAGGGAAACTTGGCTACACCTTC. Its translation: CASRAGTGKLGYTF. The chain combines TRBV7-9 with TRBJ1-2; 9 bases line up with TRBD1. J lost 7 bases, V lost 6 bases, and 9 bases had no gene match. The length of the CDR3 is 14 residues. CDR1 SEHNR and CDR2 FQNEAQ come from the germline V gene (reference sequence). Complete variable domain (other parts from reference TRBV7-9 and TRBJ1-2): DTGVSQNPRHKITKRGQNVTFRCDPISEHNRLYWYRQTLGQGPEFLTYFQNEAQLEKSRLLSDRFSAERPKGSFSTLEIQRTEQGDSAMYLCASRAGTGKLGYTFGSGTRLTVV.

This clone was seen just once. This chain's CDR3 is CASSPTSGEYEQYF. Written as DNA, the CDR3 is TGTGCCAGCTCACCGACTAGCGGAGAGTACGAGCAGTACTTC. The V gene is TRBV18, the J gene TRBJ2-7, with 9 positions matching TRBD2. The V gene's germline CDR1 is KGHSH and CDR2 LQKENI. With V trimmed by 3 bases and J by 4 bases, 4 bases remained unmatched. The CDR3 is made up of 14 amino acids.

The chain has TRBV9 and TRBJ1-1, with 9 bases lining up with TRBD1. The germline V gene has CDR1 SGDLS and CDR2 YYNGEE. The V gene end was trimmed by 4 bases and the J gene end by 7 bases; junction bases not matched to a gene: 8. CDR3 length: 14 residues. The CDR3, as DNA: TGTGCCAGCAGCCCCCGGACAGGGGCGGGTGAAGCTTTCTTT. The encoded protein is CASSPRTGAGEAFF. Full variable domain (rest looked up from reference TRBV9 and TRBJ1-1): DSGVTQTPKHLITATGQRVTLRCSPRSGDLSVYWYQQSLDQGLQFLIQYYNGEERAKGNILERFSAQQFPDLHSELNLSSLELGDSALYFCASSPRTGAGEAFFGQGTRLTVV.

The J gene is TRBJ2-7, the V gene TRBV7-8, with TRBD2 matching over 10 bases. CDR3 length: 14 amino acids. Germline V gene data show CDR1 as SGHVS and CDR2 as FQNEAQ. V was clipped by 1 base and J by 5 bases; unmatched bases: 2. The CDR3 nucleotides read TGTGCCAGCAGCTTAGAGCGGGAGGGGCACGAGCAGTACTTC. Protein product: CASSLEREGHEQYF.

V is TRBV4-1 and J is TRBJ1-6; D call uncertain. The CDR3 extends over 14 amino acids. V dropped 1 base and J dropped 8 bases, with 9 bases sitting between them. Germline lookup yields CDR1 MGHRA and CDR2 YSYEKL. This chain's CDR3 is CASSQVVSYSPLHF. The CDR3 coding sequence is TGCGCCAGCAGCCAAGTAGTTAGTTATTCACCCCTCCACTTT.

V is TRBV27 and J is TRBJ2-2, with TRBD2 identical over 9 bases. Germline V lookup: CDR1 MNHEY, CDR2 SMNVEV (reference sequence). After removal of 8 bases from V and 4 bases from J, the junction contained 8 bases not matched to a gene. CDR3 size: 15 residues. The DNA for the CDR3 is TGTGCCAGCCCGTCGGCGGGAGGGGTCACCGGGGAGCTGTTTTTT. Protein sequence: CASPSAGGVTGELFF.

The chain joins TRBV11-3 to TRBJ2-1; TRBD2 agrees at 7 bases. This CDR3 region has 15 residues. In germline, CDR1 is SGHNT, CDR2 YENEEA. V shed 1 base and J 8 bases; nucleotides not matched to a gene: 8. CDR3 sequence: CASSLGLAGLHEQFF. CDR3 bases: TGTGCCAGCAGCTTAGGTTTAGCGGGCCTCCATGAGCAGTTCTTC.

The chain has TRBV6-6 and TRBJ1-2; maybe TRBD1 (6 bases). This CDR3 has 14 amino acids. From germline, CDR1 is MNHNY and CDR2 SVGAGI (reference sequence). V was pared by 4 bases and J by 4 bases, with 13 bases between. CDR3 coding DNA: TGTGCCAGCAGTTTCAGGGGATTTGGCTATGGCTACACCTTC. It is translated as CASSFRGFGYGYTF.

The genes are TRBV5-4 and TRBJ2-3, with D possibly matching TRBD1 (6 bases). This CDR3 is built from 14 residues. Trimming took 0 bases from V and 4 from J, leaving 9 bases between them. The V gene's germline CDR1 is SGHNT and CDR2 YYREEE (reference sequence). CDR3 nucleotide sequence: TGTGCCAGCAGCTTGGCAACAGGGCCAGATACGCAGTATTTT. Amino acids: CASSLATGPDTQYF.

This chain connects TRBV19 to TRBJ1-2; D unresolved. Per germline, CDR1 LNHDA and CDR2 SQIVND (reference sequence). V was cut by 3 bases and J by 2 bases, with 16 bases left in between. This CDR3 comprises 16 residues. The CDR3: CASSIRLAGKNYGYTF. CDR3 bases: TGTGCCAGTAGTATTCGTTTGGCCGGGAAGAACTATGGCTACACCTTC.

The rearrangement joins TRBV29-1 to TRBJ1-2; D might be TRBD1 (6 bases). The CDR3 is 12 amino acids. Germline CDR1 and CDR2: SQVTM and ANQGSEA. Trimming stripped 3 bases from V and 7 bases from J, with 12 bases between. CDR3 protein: CSVEIRGGGYTF. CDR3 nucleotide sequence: TGCAGCGTTGAGATCAGGGGTGGTGGCTACACCTTC.

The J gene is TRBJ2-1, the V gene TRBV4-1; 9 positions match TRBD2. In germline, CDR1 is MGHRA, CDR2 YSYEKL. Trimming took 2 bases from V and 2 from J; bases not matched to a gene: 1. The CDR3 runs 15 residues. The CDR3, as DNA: TGCGCCAGCAGCCAACCTAGCGGGACCTACAATGAGCAGTTCTTC. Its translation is CASSQPSGTYNEQFF.

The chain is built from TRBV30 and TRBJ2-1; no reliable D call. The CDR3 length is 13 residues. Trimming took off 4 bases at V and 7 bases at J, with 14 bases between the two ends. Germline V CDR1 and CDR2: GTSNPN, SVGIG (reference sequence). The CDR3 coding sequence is TGTGCCTGGACGAGGCAGTCTACAAATGAGCAGTTCTTC. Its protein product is CAWTRQSTNEQFF. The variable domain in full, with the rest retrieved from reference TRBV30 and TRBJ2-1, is SQTIHQWPATLVQPVGSPLSLECTVEGTSNPNLYWYRQAAGRGLQLLFYSVGIGQISSEVPQNLSASRPQDRQFILSSKKLLLSDSGFYLCAWTRQSTNEQFFGPGTRLTVL.

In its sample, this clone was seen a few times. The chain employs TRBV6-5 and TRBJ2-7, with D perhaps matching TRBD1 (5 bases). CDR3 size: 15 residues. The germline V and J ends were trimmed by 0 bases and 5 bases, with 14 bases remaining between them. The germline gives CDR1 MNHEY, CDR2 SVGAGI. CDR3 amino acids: CASSYSSGIGNEQYF. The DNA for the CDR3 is TGTGCCAGCAGTTACTCTTCAGGGATAGGAAACGAGCAGTACTTC.

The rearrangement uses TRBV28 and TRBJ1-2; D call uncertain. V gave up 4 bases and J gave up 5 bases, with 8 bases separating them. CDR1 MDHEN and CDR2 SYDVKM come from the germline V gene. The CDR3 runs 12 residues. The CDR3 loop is CASSSQTYGYTF. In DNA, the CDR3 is TGTGCCAGCAGTTCTCAGACTTATGGCTACACCTTC.

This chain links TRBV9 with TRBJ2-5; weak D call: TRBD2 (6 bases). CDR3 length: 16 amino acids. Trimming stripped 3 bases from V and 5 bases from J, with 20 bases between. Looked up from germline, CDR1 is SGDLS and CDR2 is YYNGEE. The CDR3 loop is CASSATGRPEGETQYF. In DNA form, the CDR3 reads TGTGCCAGCAGCGCCACGGGACGACCGGAGGGGGAGACCCAGTACTTC.

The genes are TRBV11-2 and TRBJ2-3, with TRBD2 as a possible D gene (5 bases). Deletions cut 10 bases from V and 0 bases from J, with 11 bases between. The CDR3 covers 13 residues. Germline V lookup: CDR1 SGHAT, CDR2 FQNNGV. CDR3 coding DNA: TGTGCCACCGAGGGCCCAAGCACAGATACGCAGTATTTT. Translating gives CATEGPSTDTQYF.